The rows below give T cell receptor beta chains drawn from one sample of a study of blood T cell repertoires in COVID-19. Clones were sequenced by immunoSEQ multiplex PCR, and TCRdb holds only the in-frame ones, with some missing. The sample lists 55,000 or so clones; roughly 85% were seen once. Sequencing was done on a sample of peripheral blood. These receptors all stem from a human donor in a cohort sampled during active or convalescent COVID-19. Each CDR3 is given with its conserved first and last residue. D genes are given only for firm matches.

D: TRBD2; V: TRBV19; J: TRBJ2-5; CDR3: CASSMSASGGTKEKTQYF; DNA: TGTGCCAGTAGTATGTCCGCTAGCGGGGGAACTAAGGAGAAGACCCAGTACTTC
D: TRBD1; V: TRBV5-8; J: TRBJ1-6; CDR3: CASRWTGDNSPLHF; DNA: TGTGCCAGTAGGTGGACAGGGGATAATTCACCCCTCCACTTT
D: TRBD1; V: TRBV5-5; J: TRBJ1-5; CDR3: CASSTGGFGNQPQHF; DNA: TGTGCCAGCAGCACAGGGGGATTCGGCAATCAGCCCCAGCATTTT
D: -; V: TRBV3-1/TRBV3-2; J: TRBJ2-7; CDR3: CASSQDLRQSYEQYF; DNA: TGTGCCAGCAGCCAAGATTTGAGGCAGTCCTACGAGCAGTACTTC
D: TRBD1; V: TRBV2; J: TRBJ1-5; CDR3: CASSLTGGNSNQPQHF; DNA: TGTGCCAGCAGCTTAACAGGGGGCAATAGCAATCAGCCCCAGCATTTT
D: TRBD1; V: TRBV12-3/TRBV12-4; J: TRBJ1-1; CDR3: CASSFPWTGWAFF; DNA: TGTGCCAGCAGTTTTCCCTGGACAGGGTGGGCTTTCTTT
D: -; V: TRBV7-2; J: TRBJ2-7; CDR3: CASSLDYYEQYF; DNA: TGTGCCAGCAGCTTAGACTACTACGAGCAGTACTTC
D: -; V: TRBV7-8; J: TRBJ1-5; CDR3: CASSPRRGYSNQPQHF; DNA: TGTGCCAGCAGCCCCCGGCGGGGTTATAGCAATCAGCCCCAGCATTTT
D: TRBD1; V: TRBV30; J: TRBJ1-6; CDR3: CAWSMGQGAFNSPLHF; DNA: TGTGCCTGGAGTATGGGACAGGGGGCGTTTAATTCACCCCTCCACTTT
D: TRBD1; V: TRBV19; J: TRBJ1-2; CDR3: CASSIDFNRGNGYTF; DNA: TGTGCCAGTAGTATAGATTTTAACAGGGGAAATGGCTACACCTTC
D: -; V: TRBV18; J: TRBJ2-5; CDR3: CASSPQRQYQETQYF; DNA: TGTGCCAGCTCACCACAGCGGCAGTACCAAGAGACCCAGTACTTC
D: -; V: TRBV18; J: TRBJ1-1; CDR3: CASRQALNTEAFF; DNA: TGTGCCAGCCGACAGGCCTTGAACACTGAAGCTTTCTTT
D: TRBD2; V: TRBV25-1; J: TRBJ2-3; CDR3: CASSGTSGLRTDTQYF; DNA: TGTGCCAGCAGCGGGACTAGCGGCCTGCGCACAGATACGCAGTATTTT
D: TRBD2; V: TRBV7-2; J: TRBJ2-7; CDR3: CASSVRGLAGASYEQYF; DNA: TGTGCCAGCAGCGTGCGAGGGCTAGCGGGAGCTTCCTACGAGCAGTACTTC
D: -; V: TRBV18; J: TRBJ1-2; CDR3: CASSSTGGNYGYTF; DNA: TGTGCCAGCTCATCTACGGGGGGTAACTATGGCTACACCTTC
D: -; V: TRBV7-2; J: TRBJ2-2; CDR3: CASSPYGMNTGELFF; DNA: TGTGCCAGCAGCCCATACGGGATGAACACCGGGGAGCTGTTTTTT
D: TRBD2; V: TRBV2; J: TRBJ2-1; CDR3: CASSDHTGGPSEQFF; DNA: TGTGCCAGCAGTGACCACACGGGGGGGCCCAGTGAGCAGTTCTTC
D: TRBD1; V: TRBV14; J: TRBJ1-3; CDR3: CASSPRTGVPNTIYF; DNA: TGTGCCAGCAGCCCTCGGACAGGGGTACCAAACACCATATATTTT
D: -; V: TRBV27; J: TRBJ1-4; CDR3: CASSLYNNEKLFF; DNA: TGTGCCAGCAGTTTATATAATAATGAAAAACTGTTTTTT
D: -; V: TRBV6-1; J: TRBJ1-1; CDR3: CASSEAFEGRTEAFF; DNA: TGTGCCAGCAGTGAAGCGTTTGAGGGGAGGACTGAAGCTTTCTTT
D: TRBD1; V: TRBV7-9; J: TRBJ1-6; CDR3: CASSLDRTGAGSPLHF; DNA: TGTGCCAGCAGCTTAGATCGGACAGGGGCTGGGTCACCCCTCCACTTT
D: TRBD1; V: TRBV6-2/TRBV6-3; J: TRBJ1-1; CDR3: CASSRQGGNTEAFF; DNA: TGTGCCAGCAGTCGACAGGGGGGGAACACTGAAGCTTTCTTT